This T cell receptor beta chain was documented in a study of T-cell memory formation after mild COVID-19. Study at large: Clustering of TCRs was largely donor specific. Overall study findings and caveats: Mostly located in CM and EM were contracting CD4+ clones, with contracting CD8+ clones located in EMRA.

TCRdb called the 5' RACE reads again in MiXCR, with one record for every CDR3 protein. The sample lists about 450,000 distinct CDR3 sequences; more than 20% were seen once. As concerns this clonotype: Its target is not known.

Sequencing was done on a sample of PBMCs or a T cell subset sorted from them (not recorded which). The TCR sequence derives from an adult woman who had mild COVID-19 (a few samples of this study predate the infection). Cell type and time point are not known.

The CDR3: CAVGEGNTIYF. Here the CDR3 DNA reads TGTGCCGTTGGAGAGGGAAACACCATATATTTT. The chain has TRBV19 and TRBJ1-3; D remains ambiguous. CDR1 and CDR2 from the germline V gene are LNHDA and SQIVND (reference sequence). Trimming pared 11 bases from V and 4 bases from J, leaving 9 bases between. The CDR3 contains 11 residues.